The 26 T cell receptor beta chains reported below all come from one sample, sequenced in a study of cytomegalovirus exposure and HLA in healthy donors. The PCR made use of 60 Vbeta and 13 Jbeta primers. Method: immunoSEQ multiplex PCR; TCRdb's copy keeps in-frame clones and lacks some. The sample contains around 150,000 clones, about 65% of which appear only once. The sequenced sample was PBMCs. These receptors all come from a woman in her 30s in good health and CMV-seronegative.

The chain carries TRBV2 and TRBJ1-5; D might be TRBD1 (5 bases). Trimming took 4 bases from V and 1 from J, leaving 11 bases between them. CDR3 length equals 15 residues. Germline assignment: CDR1 SNHLY and CDR2 FYNNEI. The CDR3, as DNA: TGTGCCAGCAGTGCAGGGTTGGAGAGCAATCAGCCCCAGCATTTT. The encoded protein is CASSAGLESNQPQHF.

The chain couples TRBV7-2 to TRBJ1-5, with 10 bases aligning to TRBD1. V shed 5 bases, J shed 6 bases, and the junction held 4 bases outside the gene matches. The length of the CDR3 is 14 residues. Germline CDR1 is SGHTA and CDR2 is FQGNSA. The CDR3 here is CASSPTGGSQPQHF. The CDR3, as DNA: TGTGCCAGCAGCCCGACAGGGGGCAGTCAGCCCCAGCATTTT.

The chain recombines TRBV4-2 with TRBJ2-3; possibly TRBD1 for D (6 bases). The CDR3 loop spans 14 amino acids. Germline CDR1 reads LGHNA; CDR2 reads YNFKEQ. Trimming removed 0 bases at V and 6 bases at J, with 10 bases between. CDR3 amino acids: CASSQDGDTDTQYF. CDR3 nucleotides: TGTGCCAGCAGCCAAGATGGGGACACCGATACGCAGTATTTT.

The chain carries TRBV9 and TRBJ2-7; 8 positions match TRBD2. Germline CDR1 and CDR2: SGDLS and YYNGEE. V trimming: 1 base; J trimming: 7 bases; junction bases outside the gene matches: 7. CDR3 length: 14 amino acids. The CDR3 region is CASSVRAGGEEQYF. CDR3 DNA sequence: TGTGCCAGCAGCGTACGGGCGGGGGGTGAAGAGCAGTACTTC.

This clone is a singleton in its sample. The chain has TRBV5-1 and TRBJ2-1; 10 bases line up with TRBD1. Germline loops: CDR1 SGHRS, CDR2 YFSETQ. V lost 4 bases, J lost 2 bases, and 3 bases stayed unmatched. CDR3 size: 15 residues. The chain's CDR3 is CASSTGQGAYNEQFF. The CDR3 DNA is TGCGCCAGCAGCACCGGACAGGGGGCCTACAATGAGCAGTTCTTC.

J is TRBJ1-5 and V is TRBV19, with 7 positions matching TRBD1. Germline-derived CDR1 and CDR2 are LNHDA and SQIVND (reference sequence). V was clipped by 5 bases and J by 4 bases; unmatched bases: 8. This CDR3 is built from 15 residues. The CDR3 DNA follows: TGTGCCAGTAGTCTCCGACAGGGAACAAATCAGCCCCAGCATTTT. Translating it yields CASSLRQGTNQPQHF. The full variable domain, rest sourced from reference TRBV19 and TRBJ1-5, is DGGITQSPKYLFRKEGQNVTLSCEQNLNHDAMYWYRQDPGQGLRLIYYSQIVNDFQKGDIAEGYSVSREKKESFPLTVTSAQKNPTAFYLCASSLRQGTNQPQHFGDGTRLSIL.

The chain has TRBV27 and TRBJ2-5; D possibly corresponds to TRBD2 (5 bases). CDR3 length: 15 amino acids. V lost 6 bases and J lost 5, with 19 bases in between. Germline V gene data show CDR1 as MNHEY and CDR2 as SMNVEV (reference sequence). CDR3 region: CASSLRAGRGETQYF. CDR3 nucleotide sequence: TGTGCCAGCAGCCTCCGCGCTGGTCGAGGGGAGACCCAGTACTTC.

V and J are TRBV19 and TRBJ1-1, with 8 bases lining up with TRBD1. Trimming removed 4 bases from V and 11 bases from J; junction bases left unmatched: 6. Germline V CDR1 and CDR2: LNHDA, SQIVND (reference sequence). The CDR3 has 12 residues. CDR3 loop: CASSRQGRRAFF. The CDR3 DNA reads as TGTGCCAGTAGTAGACAGGGGCGACGGGCTTTCTTT.

J is TRBJ1-1 and V is TRBV4-1; D gene ambiguous. Trimming pared 1 base from V and 8 bases from J, leaving 20 bases between. This CDR3 contains 16 residues. CDR1 and CDR2 (germline): MGHRA, YSYEKL. CDR3 loop: CASSQGFRKRELEAFF. CDR3 in DNA: TGCGCCAGCAGCCAAGGATTTAGAAAGAGGGAACTAGAAGCTTTCTTT.

As DNA, the CDR3 is TGCGCCAGCAGCTTGGACAGGGGTGGGGGCTGGGAGCCCCAGCATTTT. Residues: CASSLDRGGGWEPQHF. The chain combines TRBV5-1 with TRBJ1-5, with 7 nucleotides matching TRBD1. Germline loops: CDR1 SGHRS, CDR2 YFSETQ. Trimming cost V 0 bases and J 8 bases; bases outside gene matches: 11. CDR3 length equals 16 residues.

This chain links TRBV4-3 with TRBJ2-7, with TRBD1 matching 7 bases. The CDR3 is 14 residues long. Germline loops: CDR1 LGHNA, CDR2 YSLEER. With V trimmed by 3 bases and J by 6 bases, 8 bases remained unmatched. CDR3: CASSHGRGQAEQYF. CDR3 in DNA: TGCGCCAGCAGCCATGGAAGGGGGCAGGCCGAGCAGTACTTC.

The chain uses TRBV25-1 and TRBJ2-3, with TRBD1 identical over 8 bases. The CDR3 spans 16 residues. From germline, CDR1 is MGHDK and CDR2 SYGVNS. V dropped 4 bases and J dropped 4; count of bases not matched to a gene: 10. CDR3 region: CASSAQGARYADTQYF. In DNA form, the CDR3 reads TGTGCCAGCAGTGCTCAGGGGGCAAGATATGCAGATACGCAGTATTTT.

This chain links TRBV6-5 with TRBJ2-5; D is uncertain. With the DNA end fitting TRBJ2-7 better, the J assignment may be wrong. CDR1 and CDR2 from the germline V gene are MNHEY and SVGAGI. The CDR3 extends over 13 amino acids. CDR3 nucleotide sequence: TGTGCCAGCAGAACCGGACCGGACTACGAGCAGTACTTC. Translated: CASRTGPDYEQYF.

The rearrangement joins TRBV7-2 to TRBJ2-5; D remains ambiguous. The CDR3 totals 14 residues. CDR1 and CDR2 from the germline V gene are SGHTA and FQGNSA. V gave up 3 bases and J gave up 3 bases, with 11 bases separating them. CDR3 in amino acids: CASSFLDSKETQYF. The CDR3 nucleotides are TGTGCCAGCAGCTTTCTAGACTCTAAAGAGACCCAGTACTTC.

This sequence joins TRBV4-1 and TRBJ2-1; 9 bases map to TRBD2. Germline CDR1 reads MGHRA; CDR2 reads YSYEKL. After removal of 2 bases from V and 2 bases from J, the junction contained 16 bases not matched to a gene. The CDR3 runs to 20 residues. The CDR3 region has the DNA TGCGCCAGCAGCCAATACGTCCTAGCGGGAACATCCCGGACCTACAATGAGCAGTTCTTC. Amino acid sequence: CASSQYVLAGTSRTYNEQFF.

The V and J genes are TRBV4-2 and TRBJ1-2, with unresolved D. The germline V gene has CDR1 LGHNA and CDR2 YNFKEQ. The CDR3 has 13 residues. Trimming left V 0 bases short and J 6 bases short, with 8 bases between. The CDR3: CASSQDPGDGYTF. Here the CDR3 DNA reads TGTGCCAGCAGCCAAGACCCGGGAGATGGCTACACCTTC.

CDR3 coding DNA: TGTGCCAGCAGTGGGACTAGCGGGTACGAGCAGTACTTC. Amino acid sequence: CASSGTSGYEQYF. The chain joins TRBV7-9 to TRBJ2-7, with 12 nucleotides matching TRBD2. Germline-derived CDR1 and CDR2 are SEHNR and FQNEAQ (reference sequence). J was trimmed by 4 bases and V by 6 bases; bases with no gene match: 1. The CDR3 consists of 13 residues.

This chain connects TRBV29-1 to TRBJ2-3; TRBD2 agrees at 7 bases. CDR1 SQVTM and CDR2 ANQGSEA come from the germline V gene. V shed 4 bases, J shed 0 bases, and the junction held 1 base outside the gene matches. CDR3 length equals 13 residues. The CDR3 bases are TGCAGCGTTGCGGGGGGAAGCACAGATACGCAGTATTTT. It translates to CSVAGGSTDTQYF.

The DNA for the CDR3 is TGTGCCAGCTCACCGGGCCGCGGGGGCTTCAATGAGCAGTTCTTC. This encodes CASSPGRGGFNEQFF. The J gene is TRBJ2-1, the V gene TRBV18; D possibly corresponds to TRBD2 (7 bases). V was shortened by 3 bases and J by 6 bases, with 15 bases between the two germline ends. Per germline, CDR1 KGHSH and CDR2 LQKENI. This CDR3 is 15 amino acids long.

This chain links TRBV30 with TRBJ2-5; weak D call: TRBD2 (5 bases). Germline CDR1 reads GTSNPN; CDR2 reads SVGIG (reference sequence). The CDR3 extends over 14 amino acids. Between the trimmed V and J ends, which lost 0 bases and 2 bases, there was a span of 10 bases. The CDR3 sequence is CAWSVTLAQETQYF. Written as DNA, the CDR3 is TGTGCCTGGAGTGTAACCCTAGCTCAAGAGACCCAGTACTTC.

This clone occurred a few times. The chain is built from TRBV6-6 and TRBJ1-5; D gene unclear. Trimming removed 8 bases from V and 3 bases from J, with 8 bases in between. This CDR3 has 12 residues. Germline assignment: CDR1 MNHNY and CDR2 SVGAGI (reference sequence). Here the CDR3 DNA reads TGTGCCAGCTCTGCTATCAATCAGCCCCAGCATTTT. Translating gives CASSAINQPQHF.

This chain uses TRBV6-5 with TRBJ2-7; D unresolved. Germline V gene sequence: CDR1 MNHEY, CDR2 SVGAGI. This CDR3 has 12 amino acids. Trimming removed 10 bases at V and 1 base at J, with 11 bases between. The CDR3 loop is CATRAPSYEQYF. Written as DNA, the CDR3 is TGTGCCACTAGAGCGCCTTCCTACGAGCAGTACTTC.

V gene TRBV29-1 combines with J gene TRBJ2-3, with D unresolved. Germline V gene data show CDR1 as SQVTM and CDR2 as ANQGSEA. The V end lost 6 bases, the J end lost 4 bases, and 11 bases lay between the germline ends. CDR3 length: 12 amino acids. CDR3 sequence: CSVENSPDTQYF. The CDR3 bases are TGCAGCGTAGAGAACTCCCCAGATACGCAGTATTTT.

DNA of the CDR3: TGTGCCCTCGGGACAGCTGGTTCTGGGGAGCTGTTTTTT. Translated, it gives CALGTAGSGELFF. V usage is TRBV15 and J usage is TRBJ2-2, with 7 bases aligning to TRBD1. V was pared by 11 bases and J by 8 bases, with 11 bases of the junction left unmatched. CDR1 and CDR2 from the germline V gene are LNHNV and YYDKDF (reference sequence). CDR3 size: 13 residues. Supplemented by reference TRBV15 and TRBJ2-2, the full variable domain reads DAMVIQNPRYQVTQFGKPVTLSCSQTLNHNVMYWYQQKSSQAPKLLFHYYDKDFNNEADTPDNFQSRRPNTSFCFLDIRSPGLGDTAMYLCALGTAGSGELFFGEGSRLTVL.

This clone was counted a single time. This sequence joins TRBV27 and TRBJ1-6; 8 bases map to TRBD1. This CDR3 is built from 14 residues. Losses at the gene ends were 6 bases for V and 7 bases for J; bases not matched to a gene: 5. The germline V gene encodes CDR1 MNHEY and CDR2 SMNVEV (reference sequence). CDR3 in DNA: TGTGCCAGCAGGCAAACAGGGGGAAATTCACCCCTCCACTTT. Residues: CASRQTGGNSPLHF.

This chain joins TRBV6-5 and TRBJ1-5, with 9 bases lining up with TRBD1. The trim removed 4 bases at V and 0 bases at J, leaving 4 bases unmatched. Germline loops: CDR1 MNHEY, CDR2 SVGAGI. This CDR3 is built from 16 residues. Written as DNA, the CDR3 is TGTGCCAGCAGTTCGGGGACAGGGCATAGCAATCAGCCCCAGCATTTT. This sequence encodes CASSSGTGHSNQPQHF.